These 28 T cell receptor beta chains were all obtained from the same sample, sequenced in a study of blood T cell repertoires in COVID-19. Assay used: immunoSEQ multiplex PCR; TCRdb lists only in-frame clones, some missing. This table holds 350,000 to 400,000 clones, approximately 88% found once. Sequencing was done on a sample of peripheral blood. All receptors come from a woman aged 25 to 39 with COVID-19, enrolled during active disease.

The rearrangement joins TRBV28 to TRBJ2-3, with D perhaps matching TRBD2 (6 bases). The CDR3 has 14 amino acids. Germline CDR1 is MDHEN and CDR2 is SYDVKM. The V end lost 2 bases, the J end lost 5 bases, and 11 bases lay between the germline ends. The CDR3 region is CASSLPAGKDTQYF. The CDR3 DNA reads TGTGCCAGCAGTTTACCCGCGGGGAAAGATACGCAGTATTTT.

V usage is TRBV6-5 and J usage is TRBJ2-5; D call uncertain. The CDR3 sequence is 14 residues long. CDR1 is MNHEY and CDR2 is SVGAGI in the germline V gene. Between the trimmed V and J ends, which lost 5 bases and 2 bases, there was a span of 12 bases. CDR3 loop: CASSPAGYQETQYF. DNA for the CDR3: TGTGCCAGCAGTCCCGCCGGTTATCAAGAGACCCAGTACTTC.

The V gene is TRBV3-1 (or the pseudogene TRBV3-2), the J gene TRBJ2-2; D gene uncertain. CDR1 is LGHDT, CDR2 YNNKEL, per germline (reference sequence). This CDR3 comprises 13 residues. The V and J ends lost 7 bases and 6 bases respectively, with 12 bases between them. In DNA, the CDR3 is TGTGCCAGCACCCATCTAAGTTCCGGGGAGCTGTTTTTT. This sequence encodes CASTHLSSGELFF.

The chain couples TRBV7-9 to TRBJ1-1; D is uncertain. Per the germline V gene, CDR1 is SEHNR and CDR2 is FQNEAQ (reference sequence). Trimming removed 6 bases at V and 3 bases at J, with 8 bases between. This CDR3 contains 12 residues. In DNA form, the CDR3 reads TGTGCCAGCAGATCCGGGGACACTGAAGCTTTCTTT. Translated: CASRSGDTEAFF.

This chain uses TRBV6-5 with TRBJ1-1; TRBD1 aligns across 9 bases. The germline V gene encodes CDR1 MNHEY and CDR2 SVGAGI. Trimming took 4 bases from V and 3 from J; bases not matched to a gene: 9. This CDR3 comprises 16 residues. The DNA for the CDR3 is TGTGCCAGCAGTTGGGGACAGGGCGGTGGGGACACTGAAGCTTTCTTT. This codes for CASSWGQGGGDTEAFF.

The chain joins TRBV5-6 to TRBJ1-5, with D hard to call. This CDR3 is 15 amino acids long. Per germline, CDR1 SGHDT and CDR2 YYEEEE. Trimming took 0 bases from V and 0 from J, leaving 7 bases between them. The CDR3: CASSLGPYSNQPQHF. CDR3 nucleotide sequence: TGTGCCAGCAGCTTGGGGCCGTATAGCAATCAGCCCCAGCATTTT.

J is TRBJ1-1 and V is TRBV19, with TRBD1 matching 11 bases. Germline loops: CDR1 LNHDA, CDR2 SQIVND (reference sequence). Trimming at V came to 6 bases and at J to 5 bases, leaving 17 bases not matched to a gene. This CDR3 has 18 amino acids. The DNA of the CDR3 is TGTGCCAGTAGCCAAACGTTGGACAGGGGGCTACGTGGGACTGAAGCTTTCTTT. Protein product: CASSQTLDRGLRGTEAFF.

V gene TRBV6-5 combines with J gene TRBJ2-4; D possibly corresponds to TRBD1 (5 bases). This CDR3 region has 15 residues. With 0 bases removed from V and 8 bases from J, the gap between germline ends came to 14 bases. Germline V gene sequence: CDR1 MNHEY, CDR2 SVGAGI. Written as DNA, the CDR3 is TGTGCCAGCAGTTACTCTTTCCAGGGAAGAGACATTCAGTACTTC. It specifies CASSYSFQGRDIQYF.

This clone was detected only a few times. The chain carries TRBV6-2 or TRBV6-3 and TRBJ2-2; no definite D call. CDR1 is MNHEY, CDR2 SVGEGT, per germline. V shed 5 bases and J shed 3 bases, with 4 bases lying between them. The CDR3 runs 12 residues. The CDR3 bases are TGTGCCAGCAGTCTAGACACCGGGGAGCTGTTTTTT. It codes for CASSLDTGELFF.

V gene TRBV28 combines with J gene TRBJ1-6; TRBD1 matches 7 bases. This CDR3 region has 14 residues. The germline CDR1 and CDR2 sequences are MDHEN and SYDVKM. The V segment lost 3 bases and the J segment 7 bases; nucleotides outside the gene matches: 3. CDR3 in DNA: TGTGCCAGCAGTTTGGGGACAGTGAATTCACCCCTCCACTTT. It translates to CASSLGTVNSPLHF.

The genes are TRBV14 and TRBJ2-2, with 10 bases identical to TRBD2. This CDR3 comprises 20 residues. With V trimmed by 7 bases and J by 5 bases, 22 bases remained unmatched. The V gene's germline CDR1 is SGHDN and CDR2 FVKESK. The CDR3 spells CASIHTSPANSGRLTGELFF. The CDR3 DNA reads as TGTGCCAGCATCCATACGTCACCCGCCAATAGCGGGAGGTTAACCGGGGAGCTGTTTTTT.

This rearrangement joins TRBV29-1 to TRBJ2-3; D gene uncertain. With 7 bases removed from V and 2 bases from J, the gap between germline ends came to 13 bases. Germline loops: CDR1 SQVTM, CDR2 ANQGSEA. The CDR3 runs 13 residues. CDR3 DNA sequence: TGCAGCGCCGCGTTCTTGATCACAGATACGCAGTATTTT. This translates into CSAAFLITDTQYF.

The rearrangement links TRBV6-2 or TRBV6-3 to TRBJ2-1; 16 bases match TRBD2. Looked up from germline, CDR1 is MNHEY and CDR2 is SVGEGT. The V segment lost 2 bases and the J segment 8 bases; nucleotides outside the gene matches: 6. The CDR3 runs 17 residues. In nucleotides, the CDR3 is TGTGCCAGCAGTTACGGCTTCGGGACTAGCGGGAGGGATGAGCAGTTCTTC. Protein: CASSYGFGTSGRDEQFF.

This clone has only one observation. CDR3 bases: TGCGCCAGCAGCCAAGACGGAGATACGCAGTATTTT. This sequence encodes CASSQDGDTQYF. This chain connects TRBV4-1 to TRBJ2-3, with unresolved D. The CDR3 runs to 12 residues. Germline V gives CDR1 MGHRA, CDR2 YSYEKL. V shed 0 bases and J shed 5 bases, with 3 bases lying between them.

The rearrangement uses TRBV5-8 and TRBJ1-2; 9 bases align to TRBD1. Unmatched junction bases numbered 2, after V lost 3 bases and J lost 2 bases. The CDR3 runs to 14 residues. In germline, CDR1 is SGHTS, CDR2 YDEGEE. CDR3 bases: TGTGCCAGCAGCTCGACAGGGGGGAACTATGGCTACACCTTC. Its translation is CASSSTGGNYGYTF.

The chain carries TRBV5-4 and TRBJ1-1, with D possibly TRBD1 on 6 matching bases. The CDR3 totals 13 residues. Trimming pared 4 bases from V and 4 bases from J, leaving 11 bases between. The germline gives CDR1 SGHNT, CDR2 YYREEE (reference sequence). The CDR3 sequence is CASSRQALTEAFF. The CDR3 coding sequence is TGTGCCAGCAGCCGACAGGCCCTCACTGAAGCTTTCTTT.

Here the CDR3 DNA reads TGTGCCAGCAGCTTAGTGGGAGGGACGGATGAGCAGTTCTTC. Translated: CASSLVGGTDEQFF. The chain carries TRBV7-9 and TRBJ2-1, with 7 positions matching TRBD2. CDR1 is SEHNR and CDR2 is FQNEAQ in the germline V gene (reference sequence). This CDR3 has 14 residues. The junction had 5 bases not matched to a gene; V was cut back by 1 base and J by 8 bases. Based on the CDR3 plus reference TRBV7-9 and TRBJ2-1, the full variable domain is DTGVSQNPRHKITKRGQNVTFRCDPISEHNRLYWYRQTLGQGPEFLTYFQNEAQLEKSRLLSDRFSAERPKGSFSTLEIQRTEQGDSAMYLCASSLVGGTDEQFFGPGTRLTVL.

This chain links TRBV7-9 with TRBJ1-6; 7 bases align to TRBD1. Looked up from germline, CDR1 is SEHNR and CDR2 is FQNEAQ (reference sequence). After removal of 1 base from V and 8 bases from J, the junction contained 2 bases not matched to a gene. The CDR3 extends over 14 amino acids. The CDR3 spells CASSLEQGDSPLHF. The CDR3 DNA follows: TGTGCCAGCAGCTTAGAGCAGGGGGATTCACCCCTCCACTTT.

V and J are TRBV7-2 and TRBJ2-5; D unclear. With 1 base removed from V and 4 bases from J, the gap between germline ends came to 10 bases. This CDR3 has 14 residues. Germline V lookup: CDR1 SGHTA, CDR2 FQGNSA. The CDR3 DNA follows: TGTGCCAGCAGCTTAGGCGCGCTAGTAGAGACCCAGTACTTC. Its protein is CASSLGALVETQYF.

V gene TRBV24-1 combines with J gene TRBJ1-2, with 9 bases identical to TRBD1. The V gene end was trimmed by 8 bases and the J gene end by 4 bases; junction bases not matched to a gene: 7. This CDR3 is built from 14 residues. CDR1 and CDR2 (germline): KGHDR, SFDVKD. The CDR3 loop is CATNPGQGLYGYTF. In nucleotides, the CDR3 is TGTGCCACCAACCCGGGACAGGGCCTCTATGGCTACACCTTC.

The CDR3 is CASSLSSGLYNEQFF. The CDR3 region has the DNA TGTGCCAGCAGTTTATCATCAGGCCTCTACAATGAGCAGTTCTTC. The J gene is TRBJ2-1, the V gene TRBV27; D gene ambiguous. This CDR3 has 15 residues. CDR1 and CDR2 from the germline V gene are MNHEY and SMNVEV (reference sequence). V was shortened by 0 bases and J by 3 bases, with 9 bases between the two germline ends.

This clone appeared once. This sequence joins TRBV24-1 and TRBJ2-1, with 14 bases lining up with TRBD2. The CDR3 covers 17 residues. CDR1 is KGHDR, CDR2 SFDVKD, per germline. Trimming removed 4 bases from V and 9 bases from J; junction bases left unmatched: 10. The CDR3 loop is CATSDPSGTSGSTEQFF. DNA for the CDR3: TGTGCCACCAGTGACCCTTCCGGGACTAGCGGGAGTACTGAGCAGTTCTTC.

The chain links TRBV4-2 to TRBJ1-2; the D gene is possibly TRBD1 (5 bases). CDR3 length equals 18 residues. Per germline, CDR1 LGHNA and CDR2 YNFKEQ. V dropped 0 bases and J dropped 6 bases, with 23 bases sitting between them. The CDR3 region has the DNA TGTGCCAGCAGCCAAGATGCAGGGACGGTGAGCGGGTTGAATGGCTACACCTTC. This translates into CASSQDAGTVSGLNGYTF.

The rearrangement links TRBV12-3 or TRBV12-4 to TRBJ2-7, with 12 positions matching TRBD1. V lost 6 bases and J lost 6; bases outside the gene matches: 3. The CDR3 is 13 residues long. Here the CDR3 reads CASRGTGGAEQYF. The CDR3, as DNA: TGTGCCAGCAGGGGGACAGGGGGCGCCGAGCAGTACTTC.

The V gene is TRBV24-1, the J gene TRBJ1-2; D gene unclear. The CDR3 sequence is 13 residues long. Germline V gene lookup returns CDR1 KGHDR and CDR2 SFDVKD. Trimming stripped 0 bases from V and 5 bases from J, with 6 bases between. CDR3 protein: CATSDLDGYGYTF. In nucleotides, the CDR3 is TGTGCCACCAGTGATTTGGACGGGTATGGCTACACCTTC.

This clone was seen just once. The chain joins TRBV5-1 to TRBJ2-3; D unclear. CDR1 and CDR2 (germline): SGHRS, YFSETQ. Trimming took off 3 bases at V and 0 bases at J, with 8 bases between the two ends. The CDR3 extends over 14 amino acids. CDR3 sequence: CASSSPFSTDTQYF. The CDR3 DNA sequence: TGCGCCAGCAGCTCCCCCTTCAGCACAGATACGCAGTATTTT.

The rearrangement links TRBV12-5 to TRBJ2-3, with a tentative D call TRBD2 (6 bases). Trimming took 5 bases from V and 3 from J, leaving 9 bases between them. Germline CDR1 and CDR2: LGHNT and FRNRAP. There are 13 residues in the CDR3. The DNA for the CDR3 is TGTGCTAGTGGTCCTGCGGGGACAGATACGCAGTATTTT. Protein: CASGPAGTDTQYF.

J is TRBJ2-7 and V is TRBV28; D is perhaps TRBD1 (6 bases). Trimming stripped 7 bases from V and 3 bases from J, with 13 bases between. Germline values: CDR1 MDHEN, CDR2 SYDVKM. The CDR3 contains 13 residues. The CDR3 region is CASTVQGGYEQYF. The DNA of the CDR3 is TGTGCCAGCACGGTGCAAGGGGGCTACGAGCAGTACTTC.